The 13 T cell receptor beta chains below all came from one sample that was sequenced in a study of T cells in women clearing cervical HPV infection. Measured with immunoSEQ multiplex PCR; TCRdb has only the in-frame clones, and not every one. The sample totals about 35,000 clones. Sequences were obtained from blood buffy coat. These receptors were obtained from a woman aged 18-70 years with a cervical HPV16 infection that either progressed to CIN3+ or cleared (not recorded which).

A note on this clone: The CDR3 end falls 3 residues outside the read, so it is completed with the germline J gene. The chain is built from TRBV5-1 and TRBJ2-2; TRBD1 agrees at 7 bases. Per germline, CDR1 SGHRS and CDR2 YFSETQ. The CDR3 covers 15 residues. The sequenced CDR3 bases are TGCGCCAGCAGAGAACAGGGGCTAACTAATGAAAAG. This codes for CASREQGLTNEK. The whole CDR3 protein is CASREQGLTNEKLFF.

About this clone itself: The read finishes 3 residues shy of the CDR3 end, and the germline J gene is used to complete it. The chain links TRBV14 to TRBJ2-7; TRBD1 is a possible D gene (5 bases). The CDR3 is 12 amino acids. The germline V gene has CDR1 SGHDN and CDR2 FVKESK. Trimming left V 5 bases short and J 4 bases short, with 9 bases between. The CDR3 DNA, read in part, is TGTGCCAGCAGCTACGGACAATACGAG. This encodes CASSYGQYE. The whole CDR3 reads CASSYGQYEQYF.

Comments on this clone: The CDR3 goes on 3 residues after the read ends, and that part is filled in from the germline J gene. The chain combines TRBV6-2 or TRBV6-3 with TRBJ2-2; D gene unclear. This CDR3 comprises 12 residues. Per the germline V gene, CDR1 is MNHEY and CDR2 is SVGEGT. The CDR3 protein is CASSSLAVQLFF. The sequenced CDR3 bases are TGTGCCAGCAGCTCACTTGCGGTCCAG.

Turning to this clone: Read sequence stops 3 residues before the CDR3 end, and the germline J gene provides the missing end. V and J are TRBV20-1 and TRBJ2-4; 7 bases match TRBD1. This CDR3 comprises 14 residues. The trim removed 6 bases at V and 7 bases at J, leaving 12 bases unmatched. CDR1 is DFQATT, CDR2 SNEGSKA, per germline (reference sequence). The sequenced CDR3 bases are TGCAGTGCAGACTCCGGGACAGTGGGGAACATT. Its protein is CSADSGTVGNI. The complete CDR3 protein is CSADSGTVGNIQYF.

With respect to this clone: The CDR3 end falls 3 residues outside the read, so it is completed with the germline J gene. The V gene is TRBV5-1, the J gene TRBJ2-7; a weak D match, TRBD2 (6 bases). The CDR3 consists of 14 residues. Germline CDR1 and CDR2: SGHRS and YFSETQ. Trimming stripped 4 bases from V and 0 bases from J, with 11 bases between. This chain's CDR3 is CASSLGLSSYEQYF. The sequenced CDR3 bases are TGCGCCAGCAGCCTGGGACTCAGCTCCTACGAG.

For this clone: The read finishes 3 residues shy of the CDR3 end, and the germline J gene is used to complete it. The chain combines TRBV7-9 with TRBJ1-2, with 7 nucleotides matching TRBD1. The CDR3 has 15 amino acids. The germline V gene has CDR1 SEHNR and CDR2 FQNEAQ (reference sequence). CDR3 residues: CASSLGPRGTDTYTF. The CDR3 DNA, read in part, is TGTGCCAGCAGCTTAGGGCCCAGGGGGACAGATACC.

Note on this clone: The missing CDR3 end, 3 residues past where the read stops, is filled in from the germline J gene. The chain uses TRBV29-1 and TRBJ2-2; 8 nucleotides match TRBD2. The germline V gene encodes CDR1 SQVTM and CDR2 ANQGSEA. The length of the CDR3 is 14 residues. V lost 5 bases to trimming and J lost 5 bases; unmatched junction nucleotides: 7. CDR3 bases read: TGCAGCGTTTGGAGCGGGAGTGTGACCGGGGAG. It specifies CSVWSGSVTGE. The entire CDR3 sequence reads CSVWSGSVTGELFF.

Note on this clone: The read falls 3 residues short of the CDR3 end, and the missing part is taken from the germline J gene. The chain links TRBV30 to TRBJ2-2, with D perhaps matching TRBD1 or TRBD2 (7 bases each). Per the germline V gene, CDR1 is GTSNPN and CDR2 is SVGIG (reference sequence). The CDR3 has 16 amino acids. The ends were cut back, 5 bases at V and 5 bases at J, with 21 bases in the middle. CDR3 residues: CAWGRGPGVLTGELFF. The CDR3 bases that were read are TGTGCCTGGGGGAGGGGGCCAGGGGTTTTGACCGGGGAG.

In the case of this clone: The read finishes 3 residues shy of the CDR3 end, and the germline J gene is used to complete it. The V call is TRBV7-2, the J call TRBJ2-7, with unresolved D. The CDR3 consists of 12 residues. Germline assignment: CDR1 SGHTA and CDR2 FQGNSA. The V end lost 1 base, the J end lost 6 bases, and 7 bases lay between the germline ends. Partial CDR3 DNA: TGTGCCAGCAGCTTAGTGAGAGGCGAG. Protein product: CASSLVRGE. The CDR3, in full, reads CASSLVRGEQYF.

A note on this clone: The observed sequence ends 3 residues before the CDR3 terminus, with the missing tail filled in from the germline J gene. The genes are TRBV29-1 and TRBJ2-3; D is perhaps TRBD1 (6 bases). From germline, CDR1 is SQVTM and CDR2 ANQGSEA. CDR3 size: 13 residues. CDR3: CSASTGRWQPQYF. CDR3 DNA (partial): TGCAGCGCTTCCACAGGGAGATGGCAGCCG.

As to this clone: The read halts 3 residues ahead of the CDR3 end, with the missing end drawn from the germline J gene. The genes are TRBV7-9 and TRBJ2-2; 7 positions match TRBD1. Germline V gives CDR1 SEHNR, CDR2 FQNEAQ (reference sequence). This CDR3 has 15 amino acids. The CDR3 DNA, read in part, is TGTGCCAGCAGAGAGAACAGGGGCCGGAAGGAAAAG. This gives the protein CASRENRGRKEK. The full CDR3 sequence reads CASRENRGRKEKLFF.

In the case of this clone: The read ends 3 residues early relative to the CDR3; the germline J gene fills the gap. This rearrangement joins TRBV7-6 to TRBJ2-1, with 7 bases fitting TRBD2. Trimming removed 5 bases from V and 7 bases from J; junction bases left unmatched: 14. The germline V gene encodes CDR1 SGHVS and CDR2 FNYEAQ. The CDR3 extends over 16 amino acids. CDR3 bases read: TGTGCCAGCAGCGCAGGAGCGGGACTGCTTTTGAATGAG. As protein: CASSAGAGLLLNE. The whole CDR3 sequence is CASSAGAGLLLNEQFF.

Notes on this clone: Sequencing ends 3 residues short of the CDR3 end; the germline J gene provides the rest. V gene TRBV7-9 combines with J gene TRBJ1-1; D perhaps matches TRBD1 (6 bases). V was shortened by 7 bases and J by 3 bases, with 12 bases between the two germline ends. CDR3 length: 13 amino acids. Germline CDR1 reads SEHNR; CDR2 reads FQNEAQ (reference sequence). CDR3: CASKGDRYTEAFF. The CDR3 DNA, read in part, is TGTGCCAGCAAGGGGGACCGGTACACTGAA.